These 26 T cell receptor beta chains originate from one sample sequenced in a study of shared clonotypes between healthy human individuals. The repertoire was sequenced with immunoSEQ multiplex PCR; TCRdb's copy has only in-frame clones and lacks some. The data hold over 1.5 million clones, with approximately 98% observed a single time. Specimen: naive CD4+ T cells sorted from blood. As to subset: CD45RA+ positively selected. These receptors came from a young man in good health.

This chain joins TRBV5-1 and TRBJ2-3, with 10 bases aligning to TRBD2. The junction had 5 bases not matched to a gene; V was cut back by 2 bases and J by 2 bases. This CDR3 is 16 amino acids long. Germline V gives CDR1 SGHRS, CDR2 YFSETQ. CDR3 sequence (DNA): TGCGCCAGCAGCTTTACACTAGCGGGGAACACAGATACGCAGTATTTT. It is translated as CASSFTLAGNTDTQYF.

CDR3 amino acids: CASSKFPGAGANNEQFF. CDR3 sequence (DNA): TGTGCCAGCAGCAAATTCCCCGGGGCGGGAGCGAACAATGAGCAGTTCTTC. The V and J genes are TRBV27 and TRBJ2-1; the match to TRBD2 covers 7 bases. The CDR3 is made up of 17 amino acids. Germline V lookup: CDR1 MNHEY, CDR2 SMNVEV (reference sequence). V was pared by 6 bases and J by 5 bases, with 16 bases of the junction left unmatched.

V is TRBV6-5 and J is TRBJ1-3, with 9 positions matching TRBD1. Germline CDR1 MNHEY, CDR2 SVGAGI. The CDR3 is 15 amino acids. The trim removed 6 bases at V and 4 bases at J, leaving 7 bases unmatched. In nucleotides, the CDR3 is TGTGCCAGCAGCGAGACAGGGGGTCTGGGAAACACCATATATTTT. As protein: CASSETGGLGNTIYF.

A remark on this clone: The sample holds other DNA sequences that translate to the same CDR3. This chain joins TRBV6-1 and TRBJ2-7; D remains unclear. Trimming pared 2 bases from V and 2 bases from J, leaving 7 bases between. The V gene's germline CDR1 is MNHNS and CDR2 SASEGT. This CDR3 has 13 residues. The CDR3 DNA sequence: TGTGCCAGCAGTGAAAGAGGTCCCTACGAGCAGTACTTC. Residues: CASSERGPYEQYF.

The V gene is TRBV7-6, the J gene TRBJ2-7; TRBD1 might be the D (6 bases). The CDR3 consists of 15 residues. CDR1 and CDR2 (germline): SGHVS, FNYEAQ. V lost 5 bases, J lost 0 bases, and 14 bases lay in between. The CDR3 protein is CASSTRTENSYEQYF. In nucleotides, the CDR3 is TGTGCCAGCAGCACCAGGACAGAGAACTCCTACGAGCAGTACTTC.

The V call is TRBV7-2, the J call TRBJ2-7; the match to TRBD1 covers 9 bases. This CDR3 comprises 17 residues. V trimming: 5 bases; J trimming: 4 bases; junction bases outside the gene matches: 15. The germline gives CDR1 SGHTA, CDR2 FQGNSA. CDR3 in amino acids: CASSPPGPGQGTYEQYF. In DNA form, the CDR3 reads TGTGCCAGCAGCCCCCCAGGTCCGGGACAGGGTACGTACGAGCAGTACTTC.

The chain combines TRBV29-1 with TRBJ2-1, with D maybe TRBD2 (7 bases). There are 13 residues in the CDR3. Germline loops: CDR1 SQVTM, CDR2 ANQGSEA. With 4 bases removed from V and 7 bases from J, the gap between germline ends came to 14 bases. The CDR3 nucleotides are TGCAGCGTTGGGGGCGGGGGCTGGAATGAGCAGTTCTTC. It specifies CSVGGGGWNEQFF.

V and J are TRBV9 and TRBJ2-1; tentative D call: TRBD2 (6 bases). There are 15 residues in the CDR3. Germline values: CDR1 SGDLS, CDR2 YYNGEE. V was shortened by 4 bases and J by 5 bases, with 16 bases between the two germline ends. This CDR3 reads CASSPWEAGDNEQFF. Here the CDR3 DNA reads TGTGCCAGCAGCCCCTGGGAGGCGGGCGACAATGAGCAGTTCTTC.

CDR3 loop: CASSVGEGLAGGSRHNEQFF. CDR3 bases: TGTGCCAGCAGCGTAGGGGAGGGACTAGCGGGAGGATCTCGGCACAATGAGCAGTTCTTC. V usage is TRBV9 and J usage is TRBJ2-1; 15 nucleotides agree with TRBD2. This CDR3 region has 20 residues. CDR1 and CDR2 (germline): SGDLS, YYNGEE. Trimming at V came to 0 bases and at J to 5 bases, leaving 12 bases not matched to a gene.

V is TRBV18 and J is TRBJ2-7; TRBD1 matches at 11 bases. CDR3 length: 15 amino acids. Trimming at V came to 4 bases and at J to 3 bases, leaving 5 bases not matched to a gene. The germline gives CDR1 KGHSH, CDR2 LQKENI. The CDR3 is CASSLSGTGGYEQYF. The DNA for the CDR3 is TGTGCCAGCTCACTATCCGGGACAGGGGGCTACGAGCAGTACTTC. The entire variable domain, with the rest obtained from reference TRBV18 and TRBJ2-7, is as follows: NAGVMQNPRHLVRRRGQEARLRCSPMKGHSHVYWYRQLPEEGLKFMVYLQKENIIDESGMPKERFSAEFPKEGPSILRIQQVVRGDSAAYFCASSLSGTGGYEQYFGPGTRLTVT.

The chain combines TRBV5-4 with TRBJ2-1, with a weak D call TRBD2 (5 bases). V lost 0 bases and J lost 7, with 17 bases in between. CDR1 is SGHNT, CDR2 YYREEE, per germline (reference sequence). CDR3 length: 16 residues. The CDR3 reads CASSLALAPMENEQFF. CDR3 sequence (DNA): TGTGCCAGCAGCTTGGCGTTAGCGCCCATGGAGAATGAGCAGTTCTTC.

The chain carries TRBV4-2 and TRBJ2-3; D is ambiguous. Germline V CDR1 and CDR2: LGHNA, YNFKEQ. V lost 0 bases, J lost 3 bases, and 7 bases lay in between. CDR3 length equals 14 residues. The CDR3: CASSQEMGTDTQYF. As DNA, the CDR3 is TGTGCCAGCAGCCAAGAAATGGGGACAGATACGCAGTATTTT.

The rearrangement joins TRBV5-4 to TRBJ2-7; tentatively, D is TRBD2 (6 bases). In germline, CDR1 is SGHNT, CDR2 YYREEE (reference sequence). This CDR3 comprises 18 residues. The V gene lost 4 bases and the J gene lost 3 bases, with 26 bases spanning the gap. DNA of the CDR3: TGTGCCAGCAGCGCCCCAAGTGAGGGTAGCGGACGAATCTACGAGCAGTACTTC. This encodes CASSAPSEGSGRIYEQYF.

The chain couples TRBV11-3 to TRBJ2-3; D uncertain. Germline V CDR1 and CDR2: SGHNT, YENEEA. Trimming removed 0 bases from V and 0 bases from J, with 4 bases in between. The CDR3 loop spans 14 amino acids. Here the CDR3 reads CASSLESSTDTQYF. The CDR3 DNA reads TGTGCCAGCAGCTTAGAATCTAGCACAGATACGCAGTATTTT.

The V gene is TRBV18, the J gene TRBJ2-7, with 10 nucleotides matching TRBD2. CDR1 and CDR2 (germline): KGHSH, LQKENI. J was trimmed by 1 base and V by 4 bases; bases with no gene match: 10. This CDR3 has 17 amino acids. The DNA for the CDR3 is TGTGCCAGCTCACTGGCTAGCGGGAGATTTAGTTCCTACGAGCAGTACTTC. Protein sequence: CASSLASGRFSSYEQYF. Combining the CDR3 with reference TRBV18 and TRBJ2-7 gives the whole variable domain NAGVMQNPRHLVRRRGQEARLRCSPMKGHSHVYWYRQLPEEGLKFMVYLQKENIIDESGMPKERFSAEFPKEGPSILRIQQVVRGDSAAYFCASSLASGRFSSYEQYFGPGTRLTVT.

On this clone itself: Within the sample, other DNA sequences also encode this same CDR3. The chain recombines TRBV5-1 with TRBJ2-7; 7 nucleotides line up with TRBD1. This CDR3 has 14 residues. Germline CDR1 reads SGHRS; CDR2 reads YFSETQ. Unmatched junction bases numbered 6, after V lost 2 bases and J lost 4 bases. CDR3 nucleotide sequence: TGCGCCAGCAGCTTTCGAGACAGGGCTTACGAGCAGTACTTC. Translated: CASSFRDRAYEQYF. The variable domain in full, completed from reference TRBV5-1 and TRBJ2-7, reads KAGVTQTPRYLIKTRGQQVTLSCSPISGHRSVSWYQQTPGQGLQFLFEYFSETQRNKGNFPGRFSGRQFSNSRSEMNVSTLELGDSALYLCASSFRDRAYEQYFGPGTRLTVT.

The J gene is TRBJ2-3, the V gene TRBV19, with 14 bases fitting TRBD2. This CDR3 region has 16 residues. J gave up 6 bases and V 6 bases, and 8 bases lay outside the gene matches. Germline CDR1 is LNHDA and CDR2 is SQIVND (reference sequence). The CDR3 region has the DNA TGTGCCAGTAGCCTGACTAGCGGGAGGGCGGAGGATACGCAGTATTTT. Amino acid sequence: CASSLTSGRAEDTQYF.

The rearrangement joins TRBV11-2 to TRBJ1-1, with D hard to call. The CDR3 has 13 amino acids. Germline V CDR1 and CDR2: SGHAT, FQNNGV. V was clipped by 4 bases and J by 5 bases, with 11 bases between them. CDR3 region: CASSSSLGTEAFF. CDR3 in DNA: TGTGCCAGCAGCTCCTCGTTGGGGACTGAAGCTTTCTTT.

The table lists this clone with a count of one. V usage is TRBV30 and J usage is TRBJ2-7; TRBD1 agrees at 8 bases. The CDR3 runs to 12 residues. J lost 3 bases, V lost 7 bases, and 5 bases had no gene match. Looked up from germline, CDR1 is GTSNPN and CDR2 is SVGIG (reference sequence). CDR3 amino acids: CAYRTGNYEQYF. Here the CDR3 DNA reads TGTGCCTACAGGACAGGGAACTACGAGCAGTACTTC. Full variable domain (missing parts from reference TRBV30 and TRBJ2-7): SQTIHQWPATLVQPVGSPLSLECTVEGTSNPNLYWYRQAAGRGLQLLFYSVGIGQISSEVPQNLSASRPQDRQFILSSKKLLLSDSGFYLCAYRTGNYEQYFGPGTRLTVT.

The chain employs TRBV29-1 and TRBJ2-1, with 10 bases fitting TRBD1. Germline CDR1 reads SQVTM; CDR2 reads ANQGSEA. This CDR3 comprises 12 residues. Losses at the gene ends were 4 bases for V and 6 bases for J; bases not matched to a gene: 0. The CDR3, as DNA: TGCAGCGTTGGGGACAGGGGCAATGAGCAGTTCTTC. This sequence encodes CSVGDRGNEQFF.

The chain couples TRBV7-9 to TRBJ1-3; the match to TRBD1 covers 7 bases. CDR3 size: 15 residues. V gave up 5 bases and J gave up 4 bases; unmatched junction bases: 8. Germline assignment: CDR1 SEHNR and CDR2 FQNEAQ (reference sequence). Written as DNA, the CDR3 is TGTGCCAGCAGCCCGACAGGGATCCTCGGAAACACCATATATTTT. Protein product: CASSPTGILGNTIYF.

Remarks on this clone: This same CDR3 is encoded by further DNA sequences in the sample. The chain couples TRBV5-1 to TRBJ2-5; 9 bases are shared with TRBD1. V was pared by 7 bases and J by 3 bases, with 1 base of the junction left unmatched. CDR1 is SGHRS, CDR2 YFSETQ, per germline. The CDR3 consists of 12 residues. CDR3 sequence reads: CASGQGKETQYF. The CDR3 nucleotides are TGCGCCAGCGGACAGGGGAAAGAGACCCAGTACTTC.

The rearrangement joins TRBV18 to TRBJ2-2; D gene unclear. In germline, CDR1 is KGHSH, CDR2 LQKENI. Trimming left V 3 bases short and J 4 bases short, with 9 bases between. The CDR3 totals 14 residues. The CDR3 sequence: CASSPGQFTGELFF. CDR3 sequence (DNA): TGTGCCAGCTCACCCGGCCAGTTCACCGGGGAGCTGTTTTTT.

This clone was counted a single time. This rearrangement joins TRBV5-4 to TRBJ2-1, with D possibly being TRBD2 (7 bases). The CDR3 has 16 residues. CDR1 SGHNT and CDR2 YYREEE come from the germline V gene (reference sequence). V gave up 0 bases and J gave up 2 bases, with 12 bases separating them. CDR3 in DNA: TGTGCCAGCAGCTTGGAAAGGGGGGGTACCTACAATGAGCAGTTCTTC. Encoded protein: CASSLERGGTYNEQFF.

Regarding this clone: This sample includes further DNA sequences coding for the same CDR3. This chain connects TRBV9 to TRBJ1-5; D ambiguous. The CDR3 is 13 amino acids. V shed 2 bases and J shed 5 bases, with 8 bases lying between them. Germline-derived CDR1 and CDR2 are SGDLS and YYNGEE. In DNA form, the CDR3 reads TGTGCCAGCAGCGTCGACGGGGATCAGCCCCAGCATTTT. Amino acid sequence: CASSVDGDQPQHF. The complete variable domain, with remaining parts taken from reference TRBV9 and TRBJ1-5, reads DSGVTQTPKHLITATGQRVTLRCSPRSGDLSVYWYQQSLDQGLQFLIQYYNGEERAKGNILERFSAQQFPDLHSELNLSSLELGDSALYFCASSVDGDQPQHFGDGTRLSIL.

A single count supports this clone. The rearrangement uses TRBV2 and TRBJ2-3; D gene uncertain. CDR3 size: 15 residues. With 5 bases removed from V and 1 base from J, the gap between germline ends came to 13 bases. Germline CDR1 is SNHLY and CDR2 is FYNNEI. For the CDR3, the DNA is TGTGCCAGCAGTACCCCCCCTTGGGGCACAGATACGCAGTATTTT. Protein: CASSTPPWGTDTQYF.